These T cell receptor beta chains were read from a single sample in a study of blood T cell repertoires in COVID-19. Sequenced by immunoSEQ multiplex PCR; TCRdb stores in-frame clones only, minus some. The sample shows some 70,000 clones, roughly 90% of them seen only once. Sequenced: peripheral blood. These receptor sequences come from a man between 60 and 70 years old with acute or convalescent COVID-19. The CDR3 runs from the conserved cysteine through the conserved F or W. D genes are given only for firm matches. Not every row has a clone size; where given, it reads once, few, many or a size class.

CASSFGGGGTDTQYF TGTGCCAGCAGCTTCGGCGGCGGGGGGACAGATACGCAGTATTTT TRBV7-3 TRBD2 TRBJ2-3 -
CASSPVADTDTQYF TGTGCCAGCAGCCCTGTCGCGGACACAGATACGCAGTATTTT TRBV7-9 - TRBJ2-3 few
CASSLAPGLATGELFF TGCGCCAGCAGCTTGGCCCCGGGACTGGCCACCGGGGAGCTGTTTTTT TRBV5-1 - TRBJ2-2 -
CASSTRKNRGNTEAFF TGTGCCAGCAGCACCCGGAAGAACAGGGGTAACACTGAAGCTTTCTTT TRBV5-4 TRBD1 TRBJ1-1 once
CASSLRTGDNGELFF TGCGCCAGCAGCTTGAGGACAGGGGATAACGGGGAGCTGTTTTTT TRBV5-1 TRBD1 TRBJ2-2 -
CASTKPGTTEAFF TGTGCCAGCACTAAGCCCGGTACGACTGAAGCTTTCTTT TRBV6-5 - TRBJ1-1 few
CASRNLDSGNTIYF TGCGCCAGCAGGAACTTAGACTCTGGAAACACCATATATTTT TRBV10-2 - TRBJ1-3 -
CASSFLEGGGYTF TGTGCCAGCAGTTTTTTGGAGGGCGGAGGCTACACCTTC TRBV12-3/TRBV12-4 - TRBJ1-2 -
CASSESSYGYTF TGTGCCAGCAGTGAAAGCTCCTATGGCTACACCTTC TRBV2 - TRBJ1-2 -
CASSQNVPTSGRLNF TGTGCCAGCAGCCAAAACGTCCCGACTAGCGGGAGGTTGAACTTC TRBV27 TRBD2 TRBJ2-5 -
CARRGGRDWGPYRNQPQHF TGTGCCAGACGGGGGGGACGAGATTGGGGACCTTATCGGAATCAGCCCCAGCATTTT TRBV21-1 - TRBJ1-5 -
CASSGTGIQNEKLFF TGTGCCAGCAGCGGAACAGGGATCCAAAATGAAAAACTGTTTTTT TRBV9 - TRBJ1-4 -
CASSPRLPSTDTQYF TGTGCCAGCAGCCCGCGTCTTCCTAGCACAGATACGCAGTATTTT TRBV21-1 - TRBJ2-3 once
CASSTFGDTEAFF TGTGCCAGCAGCACCTTCGGGGACACTGAAGCTTTCTTT TRBV3-1/TRBV3-2 - TRBJ1-1 -
CASSLAREGEKLFF TGTGCCAGCAGCTTGGCCAGGGAGGGTGAAAAACTGTTTTTT TRBV5-4 - TRBJ1-4 once
CASSSARDTDTQYF TGTGCCAGCAGCTCCGCGCGCGACACAGATACGCAGTATTTT TRBV5-8 - TRBJ2-3 -
CASSRRLTSNQPQHF TGTGCCAGCAGCCGGAGGCTTACGAGCAATCAGCCCCAGCATTTT TRBV6-4 - TRBJ1-5 -
CASSPRGSEQYF TGTGCCAGCTCACCAAGGGGGTCCGAGCAGTACTTC TRBV18 - TRBJ2-7 -
CASSEATGLGGYTF TGTGCCAGCAGTGAAGCTACAGGGTTAGGTGGCTACACCTTC TRBV6-1 - TRBJ1-2 -
CASSYVAGNTEAFF TGTGCCAGCAGTTACGTCGCGGGGAACACTGAAGCTTTCTTT TRBV28 - TRBJ1-1 once
CASSPRGGFYEQYF TGTGCCAGCAGCCCGCGGGGGGGGTTCTACGAGCAGTACTTC TRBV6-5 TRBD2 TRBJ2-7 -
CASSSLTGGSNQPQHF TGTGCCAGCAGTTCGTTGACAGGGGGAAGCAATCAGCCCCAGCATTTT TRBV6-6 TRBD1 TRBJ1-5 -
CASSLMGGDSEQFF TGTGCCAGCAGCTTAATGGGAGGGGATTCTGAGCAGTTCTTC TRBV7-3 TRBD2 TRBJ2-1 -
CASSDRETGELFF TGTGCCAGCAGTGATCGGGAGACCGGGGAGCTGTTTTTT TRBV6-1 - TRBJ2-2 -
CASSPTGNEQFF TGTGCCAGCAGCCCGACAGGGAATGAGCAGTTCTTC TRBV14 TRBD1 TRBJ2-1 -